A selection of T cell receptor beta chains follows, all from one sample in a study of kidney transplant recipient with SARS-CoV-2 infection. TCRdb re-analysed the reads in MiXCR, keeping a single row per CDR3 protein. The sample records under 300,000 distinct CDR3 sequences, 29% being singletons. The specimen comprised a blood sample, sampled at baseline and on day 111 from a kidney transplant recipient. The source is a male patient aged 25 to 39 who had COVID-19 and was a kidney transplant recipient. Some T cells may be provided by the graft donor. The CDR3 runs from the conserved cysteine through the conserved F or W. D genes are given only for firm matches. Clone size is not always given. Where it is, it says once, few, many or a class for expanded clones.

>TRBJ2-2|.|many|TRBV25-1
TGTGCCAGCAGTGATAGTAATAGCGGAGAGTTCTTCGGGGAGCTGTTTTTT
CASSDSNSGEFFGELFF
>TRBJ1-1|.|many|TRBV30
TGTGCCTGGAACAGACAGTTAGACACTGAAGCTTTCTTT
CAWNRQLDTEAFF
>TRBJ1-2|.|few|TRBV5-4
TGTGCCAGCCCCGGTGGCGTACCAGGAAAGACCTATGGCTACACCTTC
CASPGGVPGKTYGYTF
>TRBJ1-2|.|many|TRBV6-2/TRBV6-3
TGTGCCAGCAGTTGTCCTTCCTGCATCGGAAAGACCTATGGCTACACCTTC
CASSCPSCIGKTYGYTF
>TRBJ1-2|.|many|TRBV7-7
TGTGCCAGCAGCTTGAATCTTAAGTGCCGAAAGACCTATGGCTACACCTTC
CASSLNLKCRKTYGYTF
>TRBJ1-2|.|many|TRBV29-1
TGCAGCGTTGAAGACCCTTATAAACCTTCGACAGAGAACTATGGCTACACCTTC
CSVEDPYKPSTENYGYTF
>TRBJ1-1|TRBD1|many|TRBV20-1
TGCAGTGCTAGAGTCCCCGGGACAGACAACACTGAAGCTTTCTTT
CSARVPGTDNTEAFF
>TRBJ2-3|.|many|TRBV24-1
TGTGCCACCAGTGATTTCGGTGATACGCAGTATTTT
CATSDFGDTQYF
>TRBJ2-5|TRBD2|.|TRBV5-8
TGTACCAGCAGCTTGGAGCTAGCGGGAGGGCAAGAGACCCAGTACTTC
CTSSLELAGGQETQYF
>TRBJ2-5|TRBD1|few|TRBV12-3/TRBV12-4
TGTGCCAGCAGCGCTGGACAGGGAGGCCGAAAGACCCAGTACTTC
CASSAGQGGRKTQYF
>TRBJ1-4|.|many|TRBV21-1
TGTGCCAGCAGCAAAGCGCTTCACAGGGGTAAGACTAATGAAAAACTGTTTTTT
CASSKALHRGKTNEKLFF
>TRBJ1-2|.|many|TRBV12-5
TGTGCTAGTGGTCACCGTGCTTTGCAGGGAAAGACCTATGGCTACACCTTC
CASGHRALQGKTYGYTF
>TRBJ2-5|.|many|TRBV6-2/TRBV6-3
TGTGCCAGCAGCCACAGGGTGGAGGAGACCCAGTACTTC
CASSHRVEETQYF
>TRBJ2-7|TRBD1|many|TRBV28
TGTGCCAGCACCCTACAGGGGTTGGCCTACGAGCAGTACTTC
CASTLQGLAYEQYF
>TRBJ1-1|.|many|TRBV7-9
TGTGCCAGCAGATGGAGGAACACTGAAGCTTTCTTT
CASRWRNTEAFF
>TRBJ1-2|.|.|TRBV5-5
TGTGCCAGCCTCCGGAATGTCTCGCGAAAGACCTATAGCTACACCTTC
CASLRNVSRKTYSYTF
>TRBJ1-1|.|many|TRBV18
TGTGCCAGCTTTCAGGGGCTGAACACTGAAGCTTTCTTT
CASFQGLNTEAFF
>TRBJ1-5|TRBD1|many|TRBV12-3/TRBV12-4
TGTGCCAGCAGACCCTCAGGGGGCGTGGGTGATCAGCCCCAGCATTTT
CASRPSGGVGDQPQHF
>TRBJ2-2|TRBD2|many|TRBV20-1
TGCAGTGCTCCAACTAGCGGGAGGGCCCTCGGGACCGGGGAGCTGTTTTTT
CSAPTSGRALGTGELFF
>TRBJ1-2|TRBD1|few|TRBV12-3/TRBV12-4
TGTGCCAGCACCCTAACAGGGGCTAATAACTATGGCTACACCTTC
CASTLTGANNYGYTF
>TRBJ1-5|.|many|TRBV20-1
TGCAGTGCTGGACGGAGCTTAGCAAATCAGCCCCAGCATTTT
CSAGRSLANQPQHF
>TRBJ1-1|.|.|TRBV4-2
TGTGCCAGCAGCAAGAGTACGGGGACTGAAGCTTTCTTT
CASSKSTGTEAFF
>TRBJ1-1|TRBD1|many|TRBV5-1
TGCGCCAGCAGCTTGAGACATGACAGGGGGATGAACACTGAAGCTTTCTTT
CASSLRHDRGMNTEAFF
>TRBJ1-2|TRBD1|many|TRBV7-9
TGTGCCAGCAGGTCCGGACAGGGGGGTGGCTACACCTTC
CASRSGQGGGYTF